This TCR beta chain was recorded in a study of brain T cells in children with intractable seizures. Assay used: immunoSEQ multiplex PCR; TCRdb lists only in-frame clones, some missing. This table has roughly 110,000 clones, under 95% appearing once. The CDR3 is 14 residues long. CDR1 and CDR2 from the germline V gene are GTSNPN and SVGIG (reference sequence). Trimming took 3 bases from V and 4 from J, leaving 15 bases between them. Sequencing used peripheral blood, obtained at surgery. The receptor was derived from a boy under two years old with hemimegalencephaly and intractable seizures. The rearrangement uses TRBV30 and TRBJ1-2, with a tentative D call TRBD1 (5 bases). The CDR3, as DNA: TGTGCCTGGAGCCAAGGGACCGGCCGCTATGGCTACACCTTC. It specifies CAWSQGTGRYGYTF.